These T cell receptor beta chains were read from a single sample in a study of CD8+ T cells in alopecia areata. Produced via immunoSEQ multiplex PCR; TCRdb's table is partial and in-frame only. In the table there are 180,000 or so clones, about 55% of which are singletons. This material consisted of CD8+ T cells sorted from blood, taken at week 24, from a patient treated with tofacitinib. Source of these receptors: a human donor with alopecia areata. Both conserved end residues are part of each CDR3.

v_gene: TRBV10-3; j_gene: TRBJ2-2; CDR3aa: CAISEDRGPEELFF
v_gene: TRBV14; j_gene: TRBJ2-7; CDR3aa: CASSQFIGTYEQYF
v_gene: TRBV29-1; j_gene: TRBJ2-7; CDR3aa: CSVIGPDGIGDEQYF
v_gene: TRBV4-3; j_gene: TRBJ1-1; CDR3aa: CASSPQLNTEAFF
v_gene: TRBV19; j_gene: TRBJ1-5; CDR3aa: CASSISGNQPQHF
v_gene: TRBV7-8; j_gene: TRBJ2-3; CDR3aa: CASSSDRGDTQYF
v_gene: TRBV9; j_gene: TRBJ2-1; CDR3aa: CASSVAGSGGYNEQFF
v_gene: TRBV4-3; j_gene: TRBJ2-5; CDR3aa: CASSQDRTDEETQYF
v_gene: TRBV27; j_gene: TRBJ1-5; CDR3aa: CASSLDDQPQHF
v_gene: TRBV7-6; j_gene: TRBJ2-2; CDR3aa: CASSLRGSHTTGELFF
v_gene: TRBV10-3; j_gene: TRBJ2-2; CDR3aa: CAISESGLAGPVGGELFF
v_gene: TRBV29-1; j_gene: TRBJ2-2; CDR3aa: CSVVEGRNTGELFF
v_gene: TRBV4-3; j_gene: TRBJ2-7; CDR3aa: CASSQGDEQYF
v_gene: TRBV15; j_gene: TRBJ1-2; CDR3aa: CATSALGREGYGYTF
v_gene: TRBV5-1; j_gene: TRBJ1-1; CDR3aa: CASSVGVSATEAFF